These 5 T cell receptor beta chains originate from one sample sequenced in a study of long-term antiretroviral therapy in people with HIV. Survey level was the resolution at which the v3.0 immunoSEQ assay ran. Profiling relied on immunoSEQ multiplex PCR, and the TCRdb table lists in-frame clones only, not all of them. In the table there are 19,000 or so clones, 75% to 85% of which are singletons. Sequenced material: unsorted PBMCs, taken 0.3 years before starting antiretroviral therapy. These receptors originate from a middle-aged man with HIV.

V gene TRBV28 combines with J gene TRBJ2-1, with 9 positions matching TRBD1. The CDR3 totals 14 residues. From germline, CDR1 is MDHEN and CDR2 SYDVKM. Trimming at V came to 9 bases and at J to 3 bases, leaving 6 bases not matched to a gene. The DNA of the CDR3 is TGTGCCAGTATCGACAGGGGGGGCTACAATGAGCAGTTCTTC. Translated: CASIDRGGYNEQFF.

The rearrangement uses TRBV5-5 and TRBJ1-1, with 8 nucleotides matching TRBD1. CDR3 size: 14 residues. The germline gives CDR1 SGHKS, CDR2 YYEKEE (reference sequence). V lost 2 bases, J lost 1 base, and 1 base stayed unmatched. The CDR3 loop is CASSFGQGNTEAFF. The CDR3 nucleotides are TGTGCCAGCAGCTTCGGACAGGGGAACACTGAAGCTTTCTTT.

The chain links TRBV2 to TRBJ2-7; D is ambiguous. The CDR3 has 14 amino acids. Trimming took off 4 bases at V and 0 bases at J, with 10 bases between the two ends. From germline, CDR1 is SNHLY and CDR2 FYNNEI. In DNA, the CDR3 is TGTGCCAGCAGTGCGTGGTACAGCTCCTACGAGCAGTACTTC. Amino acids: CASSAWYSSYEQYF.

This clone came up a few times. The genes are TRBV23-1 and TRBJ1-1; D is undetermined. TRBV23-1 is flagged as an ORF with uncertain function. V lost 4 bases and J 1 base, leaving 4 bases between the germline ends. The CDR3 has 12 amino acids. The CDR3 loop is CASSLGNTEAFF. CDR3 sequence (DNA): TGCGCCAGCAGTCTTGGGAACACTGAAGCTTTCTTT.

In DNA form, the CDR3 reads TGCAGCGTTGGGACTGAAGCTTTCTTT. This encodes CSVGTEAFF. The chain has TRBV29-1 and TRBJ1-1; no firm D call. Looked up from germline, CDR1 is SQVTM and CDR2 is ANQGSEA. Deletions cut 4 bases from V and 5 bases from J, with 2 bases between. The CDR3 is made up of 9 amino acids.